The 22 T cell receptor beta chains below all came from one sample that was sequenced in a study of CD8+ T cells in alopecia areata. TCR sequencing used cDNA made by reverse transcription of extracted RNA. This table comes from immunoSEQ multiplex PCR, and its TCRdb copy is limited to in-frame clones, with some not included. The sample has about 180,000 clones, 40% to 65% seen once. Specified treatment: oral pan-JAK inhibitor, 5-10 mg twice daily. Sample: CD8+ T cells sorted from blood, taken at week 24, from a patient treated with tofacitinib. The source is a human donor with alopecia areata.

This clone was detected only a few times. V gene TRBV13 combines with J gene TRBJ2-7; TRBD2 aligns across 8 bases. This CDR3 comprises 15 residues. Germline loops: CDR1 PRHDT, CDR2 FYEKMQ (reference sequence). V lost 2 bases, J lost 4 bases, and 7 bases stayed unmatched. In DNA, the CDR3 is TGTGCCAGCAGCTTATCCGGAGCGGGGGTTTACGAGCAGTACTTC. Its translation: CASSLSGAGVYEQYF.

The J gene is TRBJ1-2, the V gene TRBV7-9, with TRBD1 matching over 9 bases. V was clipped by 5 bases and J by 4 bases; unmatched bases: 8. Per germline, CDR1 SEHNR and CDR2 FQNEAQ (reference sequence). This CDR3 is 15 amino acids long. This CDR3 is CASSGTGQGGYGYTF. The CDR3 DNA sequence: TGTGCCAGCAGCGGGACGGGACAGGGAGGCTATGGCTACACCTTC.

The V gene is TRBV19, the J gene TRBJ1-2; D may be TRBD1 (6 bases). The CDR3 loop spans 13 amino acids. The germline V gene encodes CDR1 LNHDA and CDR2 SQIVND (reference sequence). Trimming removed 5 bases at V and 6 bases at J, with 13 bases between. CDR3: CASSGGTFDGYTF. CDR3 nucleotides: TGTGCCAGTAGTGGCGGGACATTCGATGGCTACACCTTC.

This clone came up a few times. The V and J genes are TRBV19 and TRBJ2-1; D call uncertain. CDR1 is LNHDA and CDR2 is SQIVND in the germline V gene (reference sequence). This CDR3 has 11 residues. V lost 5 bases to trimming and J lost 10 bases, with 9 bases between them. The CDR3 is CASSFRREQFF. CDR3 sequence (DNA): TGTGCCAGTAGTTTTAGACGCGAGCAGTTCTTC.

This chain connects TRBV4-1 to TRBJ1-4, with D perhaps matching TRBD1 (5 bases). V was cut by 2 bases and J by 8 bases, with 9 bases left in between. The CDR3 has 13 amino acids. Germline CDR1 is MGHRA and CDR2 is YSYEKL. The CDR3 DNA reads TGCGCCAGCAGCCAAACAGGCCCCGAAAAACTGTTTTTT. Protein sequence: CASSQTGPEKLFF.

The J gene is TRBJ2-7, the V gene TRBV4-3; 11 bases are a match to TRBD2. The J segment lost 6 bases and the V segment lost 1 base, leaving 5 bases of the junction unmatched. The CDR3 runs 15 residues. The germline CDR1 and CDR2 sequences are LGHNA and YSLEER. CDR3 nucleotides: TGCGCCAGCAGCCAAGTGGCTAGCGGGGGGCGCGAGCAGTACTTC. Translating gives CASSQVASGGREQYF.

The genes are TRBV27 and TRBJ1-1; D ambiguous. The germline V gene has CDR1 MNHEY and CDR2 SMNVEV (reference sequence). This CDR3 has 14 amino acids. The V and J ends lost 2 bases and 7 bases respectively, with 14 bases between them. The CDR3 here is CASSLTPNTLEAFF. CDR3 bases: TGTGCCAGCAGTTTAACCCCGAACACACTTGAAGCTTTCTTT.

Written as DNA, the CDR3 is TGTGCCTGGAGTGTACATCGGGGACTAGCAAAGGATACGCAGTATTTT. Amino acids: CAWSVHRGLAKDTQYF. This rearrangement joins TRBV30 to TRBJ2-3; 9 nucleotides line up with TRBD2. The trim removed 0 bases at V and 6 bases at J, leaving 10 bases unmatched. From germline, CDR1 is GTSNPN and CDR2 SVGIG (reference sequence). This CDR3 has 16 residues. The full variable domain, in which reference TRBV30 and TRBJ2-3 provide the parts outside the CDR3, is SQTIHQWPATLVQPVGSPLSLECTVEGTSNPNLYWYRQAAGRGLQLLFYSVGIGQISSEVPQNLSASRPQDRQFILSSKKLLLSDSGFYLCAWSVHRGLAKDTQYFGPGTRLTVL.

The chain employs TRBV7-6 and TRBJ2-7, with D perhaps given as TRBD1 or TRBD2 (5 bases each). Germline V gives CDR1 SGHVS, CDR2 FNYEAQ. V was cut by 4 bases and J by 6 bases, with 10 bases left in between. This CDR3 region has 12 residues. CDR3 sequence: CASSSGSLEQYF. The DNA for the CDR3 is TGTGCCAGCAGCTCAGGGAGCCTCGAGCAGTACTTC.

This clone was seen only a few times. J is TRBJ1-2 and V is TRBV29-1, with 8 bases that match TRBD1. CDR3 size: 17 residues. V dropped 3 bases and J dropped 3; count of bases not matched to a gene: 15. Germline CDR1 SQVTM, CDR2 ANQGSEA. The CDR3 loop reads CSVENRLGSQGDYGYTF. CDR3 DNA sequence: TGCAGCGTTGAGAATCGACTCGGATCACAGGGGGACTATGGCTACACCTTC.

This clone was seen a few times. The chain joins TRBV7-9 to TRBJ2-1; perhaps D is TRBD1 or TRBD2 (5 bases each). Germline V lookup: CDR1 SEHNR, CDR2 FQNEAQ (reference sequence). This CDR3 spans 14 amino acids. V gave up 1 base and J gave up 5 bases, with 9 bases separating them. CDR3 sequence reads: CASSLVMGDNEQFF. As DNA, the CDR3 is TGTGCCAGCAGCTTAGTAATGGGGGACAATGAGCAGTTCTTC.

This chain connects TRBV14 to TRBJ2-7; the D gene is possibly TRBD1 (5 bases). Per the germline V gene, CDR1 is SGHDN and CDR2 is FVKESK. V lost 4 bases, J lost 1 base, and 8 bases lay in between. The CDR3 sequence is 13 residues long. The CDR3 is CASSPGMSYEQYF. Written as DNA, the CDR3 is TGTGCCAGCAGCCCAGGGATGTCCTACGAGCAGTACTTC.

The chain carries TRBV7-9 and TRBJ2-7, with TRBD2 as a possible D gene (6 bases). Trimming removed 5 bases from V and 4 bases from J, with 18 bases in between. The CDR3 runs to 15 residues. Germline V gene lookup returns CDR1 SEHNR and CDR2 FQNEAQ (reference sequence). CDR3 sequence (DNA): TGTGCCAGCAGCACACTCGGGGGACGGGAATACGAGCAGTACTTC. Amino acid sequence: CASSTLGGREYEQYF.

V usage is TRBV27 and J usage is TRBJ2-7, with D maybe TRBD1 (5 bases). Germline CDR1 is MNHEY and CDR2 is SMNVEV (reference sequence). The CDR3 runs to 13 residues. Trimming left V 2 bases short and J 7 bases short, with 12 bases between. Here the CDR3 DNA reads TGTGCCAGCAGTTTAAGCCCTAAGGGGGAGCAGTACTTC. This codes for CASSLSPKGEQYF.

This clone showed up just a few times. V is TRBV19 and J is TRBJ1-5; D not certain. Deletions cut 3 bases from V and 2 bases from J, with 20 bases between. The CDR3 is made up of 18 amino acids. Looked up from germline, CDR1 is LNHDA and CDR2 is SQIVND (reference sequence). In DNA form, the CDR3 reads TGTGCCAGTAGTATGGGTGGTTTAGGGTCAGGTGGCAATCAGCCCCAGCATTTT. Encoded protein: CASSMGGLGSGGNQPQHF.

The chain uses TRBV30 and TRBJ1-2; 9 bases fit TRBD1. V gave up 4 bases and J gave up 4 bases; unmatched junction bases: 10. The CDR3 runs to 15 residues. Per the germline V gene, CDR1 is GTSNPN and CDR2 is SVGIG (reference sequence). CDR3 protein: CAWTRGQGKVYGYTF. Here the CDR3 DNA reads TGTGCCTGGACCAGAGGACAGGGGAAAGTCTATGGCTACACCTTC.

The CDR3 DNA reads TGCGCCAGCAGCCAAGGGCAGGGGCTCGGTCAGCCCCAGCATTTT. It specifies CASSQGQGLGQPQHF. The chain links TRBV4-1 to TRBJ1-5, with a possible D match to TRBD1 (6 bases). CDR3 size: 15 residues. Germline-derived CDR1 and CDR2 are MGHRA and YSYEKL. Trimming left V 1 base short and J 6 bases short, with 13 bases between.

The sample holds a few counts of this clone. The chain recombines TRBV6-5 with TRBJ2-2; D unresolved. Trimming left V 0 bases short and J 1 base short, with 6 bases between. This CDR3 has 15 residues. Germline V CDR1 and CDR2: MNHEY, SVGAGI. The CDR3 spells CASSYSAGNTGELFF. The CDR3 DNA reads as TGTGCCAGCAGTTACTCCGCCGGGAACACCGGGGAGCTGTTTTTT.

This clone was detected a few times. The chain links TRBV27 to TRBJ1-1; D is unclear. CDR3 size: 13 residues. With 5 bases removed from V and 4 bases from J, the gap between germline ends came to 11 bases. From germline, CDR1 is MNHEY and CDR2 SMNVEV (reference sequence). The CDR3 bases are TGTGCCAGCAGTCCCGGGCATTTCACTGAAGCTTTCTTT. Its translation: CASSPGHFTEAFF.

V and J are TRBV29-1 and TRBJ2-1; D is unresolved. The CDR3 spans 12 residues. Germline V CDR1 and CDR2: SQVTM, ANQGSEA. V lost 5 bases, J lost 10 bases, and 15 bases lay in between. Here the CDR3 DNA reads TGCAGCGTTAAGGCGTCCCCAAGGGAGCAGTTCTTC. The encoded protein is CSVKASPREQFF.

This clone was recorded a few times. Other DNA variants within this sample encode the same CDR3. The chain uses TRBV4-3 and TRBJ1-5; D may be TRBD1 (5 bases). Per germline, CDR1 LGHNA and CDR2 YSLEER. The length of the CDR3 is 15 residues. The germline V and J ends were trimmed by 3 bases and 1 base, with 10 bases remaining between them. CDR3 amino acids: CASSQETDSNQPQHF. In DNA, the CDR3 is TGCGCCAGCAGCCAGGAGACAGACAGCAATCAGCCCCAGCATTTT.

The chain joins TRBV7-2 to TRBJ2-7; TRBD2 agrees at 8 bases. V lost 11 bases, J lost 1 base, and 4 bases stayed unmatched. From germline, CDR1 is SGHTA and CDR2 FQGNSA. This CDR3 region has 12 residues. The CDR3 nucleotides read TGTGCCGAGTCGGGGGGGTCCTACGAGCAGTACTTC. Translating gives CAESGGSYEQYF. Based on the CDR3 plus reference TRBV7-2 and TRBJ2-7, the full variable domain is GAGVSQSPSNKVTEKGKDVELRCDPISGHTALYWYRQSLGQGLEFLIYFQGNSAPDKSGLPSDRFSAERTGGSVSTLTIQRTQQEDSAVYLCAESGGSYEQYFGPGTRLTVT.